Listed below are T cell receptor beta chains from one sample, sequenced in a study of blood T cell repertoires in COVID-19. The repertoire was sequenced with immunoSEQ multiplex PCR; TCRdb's copy has only in-frame clones and lacks some. This sample has 150,000 to 200,000 clones, with 65% to 90% found just once. Source material: peripheral blood. The receptors were sampled from a human donor in a cohort sampled during active COVID-19. Both conserved end residues are part of each CDR3. The order of the fields is J gene, V gene, D gene, CDR3 protein. A D gene is named only where the DNA matches it firmly.

>TRBJ2-3|TRBV7-9|TRBD2
CASSLTRLAGGRTDTQYF
>TRBJ1-4|TRBV5-5|TRBD1
CASSVGQHSEKLFF
>TRBJ1-2|TRBV6-5|-
CASSRQGTYGYTF
>TRBJ2-2|TRBV18|TRBD1
CASSRTGGDTGELFF
>TRBJ2-7|TRBV4-2|TRBD2
CASSQDLGTSDYEQYF
>TRBJ1-2|TRBV28|TRBD1
CASSLDRGLFGYTF
>TRBJ1-3|TRBV4-3|-
CASSQDLPGAAGNTIYF
>TRBJ2-1|TRBV19|-
CASSIGPGLNEQFF
>TRBJ1-4|TRBV9|-
CASSNSRGGEKLFF
>TRBJ2-7|TRBV6-6|-
CASSYQDTSYEQYF
>TRBJ1-1|TRBV25-1|TRBD1
CASSEWDSLMNTEAFF
>TRBJ1-1|TRBV18|-
CASSRTENTEAFF
>TRBJ1-3|TRBV6-5|-
CASSYSGSVGGTIYF
>TRBJ2-7|TRBV18|-
CASSPTSRIRGSYEQYF
>TRBJ2-4|TRBV3-1/TRBV3-2|TRBD1
CASRGQGLWNIQYF
>TRBJ2-7|TRBV11-2|TRBD2
CASSLAPPGREGYEQYF
>TRBJ1-4|TRBV7-8|TRBD1
CASRPFDRVSGEKLFF
>TRBJ2-3|TRBV9|TRBD2
CASSVEVAGTRDTQYF
>TRBJ1-1|TRBV12-3/TRBV12-4|-
CASTLLMNTEAFF
>TRBJ1-1|TRBV7-2|TRBD1
CASSLALYGQGKDTEAFF
>TRBJ2-1|TRBV10-3|TRBD2
CAISDPGLAGNEQFF
>TRBJ1-3|TRBV7-8|TRBD1
CASSRGQGGSGNTIYF
>TRBJ2-7|TRBV7-9|-
CASSLGQLSSYEQYF
>TRBJ1-4|TRBV9|-
CASSPGGRENEKLFF
>TRBJ2-7|TRBV5-1|TRBD1
CASSPGDRAYEQYF
>TRBJ1-1|TRBV7-2|-
CASSLEGGSTEAFF
>TRBJ2-7|TRBV7-7|TRBD1
CASSMRTGSAEQYF
>TRBJ2-7|TRBV11-3|TRBD2
CASSLVGTTGEQYF
>TRBJ1-4|TRBV11-2|-
CASSFAGVGEKLFF
>TRBJ1-3|TRBV7-2|-
CASSPWTAPGNTIYF
>TRBJ2-3|TRBV5-1|TRBD2
CASSFSGSTDTQYF
>TRBJ1-2|TRBV29-1|-
CSVKGMGHDYGYTF
>TRBJ2-6|TRBV19|TRBD2
CASSRLAGSGANVLTF
>TRBJ2-7|TRBV10-3|TRBD2
CAIRGGLELYEQYF
>TRBJ1-2|TRBV9|TRBD1
CASSIRTGVSYGYTF
>TRBJ2-3|TRBV10-1|TRBD1
CASSPRGPEDTQYF
>TRBJ2-2|TRBV20-1|TRBD2
CSASKRERNTGELFF
>TRBJ2-7|TRBV10-3|-
CAISENSLYEQYF
>TRBJ2-7|TRBV14|-
CASSVRRGLADEQYF
>TRBJ2-7|TRBV4-1|-
CASRQGSEQYF
>TRBJ1-1|TRBV28|-
CASRVPGILNTEAFF
>TRBJ2-7|TRBV3-1/TRBV3-2|TRBD1
CASSVRGQGGEQYF
>TRBJ2-7|TRBV7-6|-
CASSPGVGASYEQYF
>TRBJ2-7|TRBV29-1|TRBD1
CSVERDRGREQYF
>TRBJ2-2|TRBV5-1|-
CASGNGGFFTGELFF
>TRBJ2-7|TRBV6-1|TRBD1
CASSEGQGYGYEQYF
>TRBJ2-7|TRBV11-1|TRBD1
CASSGTASSYEQYF
>TRBJ2-2|TRBV4-3|-
CASSPGTLTGELFF
>TRBJ1-2|TRBV28|TRBD1
CASSIPDRGYGYTF
>TRBJ2-7|TRBV5-1|-
CASSLVRGSLYEQYF
>TRBJ2-7|TRBV16|-
CASSQSSQRPYEQYF
>TRBJ1-1|TRBV7-2|-
CASSPYPGQNTEAFF
>TRBJ2-7|TRBV7-2|TRBD1
CASSLGQWKSYEQYF
>TRBJ1-4|TRBV10-3|-
CAISGEGSTEKLFF
>TRBJ2-3|TRBV6-4|-
CASSDSGGSTDTQYF
>TRBJ1-2|TRBV18|TRBD1
CASSPLTGVGYGYTF
>TRBJ1-1|TRBV5-8|-
CASSLVRGGSEAFF
>TRBJ1-4|TRBV2|TRBD1
CASSDRQGALATNEKLFF
>TRBJ1-1|TRBV6-2/TRBV6-3|TRBD1
CASSYPTGTGAGTEAFF